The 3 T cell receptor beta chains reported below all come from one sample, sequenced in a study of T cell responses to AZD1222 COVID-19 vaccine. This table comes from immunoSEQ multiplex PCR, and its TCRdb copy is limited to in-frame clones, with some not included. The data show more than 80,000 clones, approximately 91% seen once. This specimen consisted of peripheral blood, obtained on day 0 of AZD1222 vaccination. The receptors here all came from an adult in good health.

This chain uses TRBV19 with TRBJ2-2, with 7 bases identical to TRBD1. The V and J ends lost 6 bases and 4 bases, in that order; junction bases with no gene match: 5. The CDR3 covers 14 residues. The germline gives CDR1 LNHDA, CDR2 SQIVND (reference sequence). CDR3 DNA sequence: TGTGCCAGTAGGTCGGGACAGTTCACCGGGGAGCTGTTTTTT. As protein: CASRSGQFTGELFF.

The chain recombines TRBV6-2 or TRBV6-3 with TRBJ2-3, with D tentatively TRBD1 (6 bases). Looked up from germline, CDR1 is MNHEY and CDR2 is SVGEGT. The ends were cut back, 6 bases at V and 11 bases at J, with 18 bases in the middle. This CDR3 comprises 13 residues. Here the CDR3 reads CASSPTGNLGQYF. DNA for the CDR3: TGTGCCAGCAGCCCCACAGGGAACCTGGGGCAGTATTTT.

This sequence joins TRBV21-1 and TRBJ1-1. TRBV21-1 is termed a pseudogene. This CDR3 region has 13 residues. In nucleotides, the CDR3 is TGTGCTCGCATAGGGGGGGCGAACACTGAAGCTTTCTTT. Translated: CARIGGANTEAFF.